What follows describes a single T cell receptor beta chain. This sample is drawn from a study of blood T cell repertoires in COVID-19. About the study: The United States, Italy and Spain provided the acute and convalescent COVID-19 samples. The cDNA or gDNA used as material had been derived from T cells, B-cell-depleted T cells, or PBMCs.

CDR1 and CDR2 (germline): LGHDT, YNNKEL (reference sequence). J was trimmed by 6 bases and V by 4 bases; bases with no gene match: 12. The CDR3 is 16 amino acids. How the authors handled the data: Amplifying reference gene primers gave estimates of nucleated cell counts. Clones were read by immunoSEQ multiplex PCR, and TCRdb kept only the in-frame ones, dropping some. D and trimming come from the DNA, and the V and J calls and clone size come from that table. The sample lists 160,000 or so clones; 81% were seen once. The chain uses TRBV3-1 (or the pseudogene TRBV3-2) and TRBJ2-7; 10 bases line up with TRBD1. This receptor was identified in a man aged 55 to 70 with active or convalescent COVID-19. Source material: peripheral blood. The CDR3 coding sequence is TGTGCCAGCAGCCCCACTGGGACAGGGGAGATGAGCGAGCAGTACTTC. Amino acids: CASSPTGTGEMSEQYF.